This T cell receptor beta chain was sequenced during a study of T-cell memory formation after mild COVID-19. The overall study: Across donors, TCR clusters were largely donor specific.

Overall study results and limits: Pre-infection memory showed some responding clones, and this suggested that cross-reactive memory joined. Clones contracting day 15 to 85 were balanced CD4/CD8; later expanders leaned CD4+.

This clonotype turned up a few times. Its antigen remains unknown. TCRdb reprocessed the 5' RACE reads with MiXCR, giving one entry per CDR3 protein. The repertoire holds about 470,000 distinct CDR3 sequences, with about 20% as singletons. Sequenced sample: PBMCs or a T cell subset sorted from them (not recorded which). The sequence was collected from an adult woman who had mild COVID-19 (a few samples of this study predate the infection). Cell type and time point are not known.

The CDR3, as DNA: TGTGCCAGCAGCTTTGGCAAGCTACATAATTCACCCCTCCACTTT. The encoded protein is CASSFGKLHNSPLHF. The genes are TRBV5-8 and TRBJ1-6; D is undetermined. With 2 bases removed from V and 5 bases from J, the gap between germline ends came to 11 bases. This CDR3 contains 15 residues. Germline assignment: CDR1 SGHTS and CDR2 YDEGEE.